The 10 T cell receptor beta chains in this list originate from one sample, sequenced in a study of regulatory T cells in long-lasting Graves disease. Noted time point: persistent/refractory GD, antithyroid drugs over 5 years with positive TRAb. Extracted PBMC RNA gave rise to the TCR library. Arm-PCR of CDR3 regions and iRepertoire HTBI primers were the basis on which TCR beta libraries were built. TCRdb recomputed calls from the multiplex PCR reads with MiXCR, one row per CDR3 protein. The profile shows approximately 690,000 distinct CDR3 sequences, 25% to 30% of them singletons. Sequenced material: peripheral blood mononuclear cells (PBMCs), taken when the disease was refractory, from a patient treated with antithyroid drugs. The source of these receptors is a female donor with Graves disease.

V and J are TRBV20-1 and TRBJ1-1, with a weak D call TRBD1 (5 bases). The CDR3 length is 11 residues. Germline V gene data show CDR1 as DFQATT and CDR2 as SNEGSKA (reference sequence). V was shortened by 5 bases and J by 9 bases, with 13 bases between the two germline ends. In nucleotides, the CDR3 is TGCAGTGCTGGACAAAGTGAAAAAGCTTTCTTT. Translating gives CSAGQSEKAFF.

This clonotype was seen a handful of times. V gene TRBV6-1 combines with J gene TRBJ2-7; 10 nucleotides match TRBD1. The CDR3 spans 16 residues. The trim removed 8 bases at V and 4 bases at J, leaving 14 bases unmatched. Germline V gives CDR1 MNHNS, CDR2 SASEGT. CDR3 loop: CASRPRSPGQGYEQYF. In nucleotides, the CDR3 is TGTGCCAGCCGCCCCCGATCTCCGGGACAGGGGTACGAGCAGTACTTC.

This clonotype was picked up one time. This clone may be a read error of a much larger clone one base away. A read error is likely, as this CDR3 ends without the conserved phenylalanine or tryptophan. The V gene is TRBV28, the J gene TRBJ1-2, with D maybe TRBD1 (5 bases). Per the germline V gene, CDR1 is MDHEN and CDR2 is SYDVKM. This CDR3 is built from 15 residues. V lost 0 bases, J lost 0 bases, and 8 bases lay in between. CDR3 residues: CASSLWTATNYGYTL. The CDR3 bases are TGTGCCAGCAGTTTATGGACAGCTACTAACTATGGCTACACCCTC.

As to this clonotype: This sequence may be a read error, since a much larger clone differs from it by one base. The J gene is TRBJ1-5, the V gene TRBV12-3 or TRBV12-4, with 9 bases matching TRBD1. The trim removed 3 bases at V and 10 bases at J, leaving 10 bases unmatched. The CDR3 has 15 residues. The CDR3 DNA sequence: TGTGCCAGCAGTTTTGCGAGGACAGGGGTAGCACCCCAGCATTTT. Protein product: CASSFARTGVAPQHF.

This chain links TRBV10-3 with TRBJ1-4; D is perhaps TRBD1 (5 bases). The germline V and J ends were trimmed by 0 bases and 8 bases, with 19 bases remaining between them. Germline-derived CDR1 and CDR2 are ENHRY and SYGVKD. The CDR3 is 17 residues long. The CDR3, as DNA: TGTGCCATCAGTGAGTCGGGCCCCGGGGCAGGTGTAGAAAAACTGTTTTTT. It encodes CAISESGPGAGVEKLFF.

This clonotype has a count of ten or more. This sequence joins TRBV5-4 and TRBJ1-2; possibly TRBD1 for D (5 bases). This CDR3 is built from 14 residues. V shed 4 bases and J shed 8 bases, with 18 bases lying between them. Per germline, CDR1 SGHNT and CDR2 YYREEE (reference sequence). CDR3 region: CASSKNQGAEGYTF. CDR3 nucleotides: TGTGCCAGCAGCAAAAACCAAGGGGCGGAGGGCTACACCTTC.

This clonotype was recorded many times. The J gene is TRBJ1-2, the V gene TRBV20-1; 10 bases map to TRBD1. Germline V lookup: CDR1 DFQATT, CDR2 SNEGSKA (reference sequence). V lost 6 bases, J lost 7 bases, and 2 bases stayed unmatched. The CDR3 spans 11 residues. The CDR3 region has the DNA TGCAGTGCGGGGACAGGGGTTGGCTACACCTTC. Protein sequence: CSAGTGVGYTF.

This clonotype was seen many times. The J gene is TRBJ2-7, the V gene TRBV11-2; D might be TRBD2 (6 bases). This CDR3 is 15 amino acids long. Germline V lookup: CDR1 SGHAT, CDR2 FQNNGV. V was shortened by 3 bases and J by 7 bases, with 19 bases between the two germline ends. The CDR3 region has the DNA TGTGCCAGCAGCTTCCACGAGGGGAGGCCAAGGGAGCAGTACTTC. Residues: CASSFHEGRPREQYF.

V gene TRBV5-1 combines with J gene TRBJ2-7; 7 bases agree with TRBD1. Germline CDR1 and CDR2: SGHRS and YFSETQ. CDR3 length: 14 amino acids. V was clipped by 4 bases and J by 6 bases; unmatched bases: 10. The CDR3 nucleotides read TGCGCCAGCAGCCCCAGAATTACAGGGGCCGAGCAGTACTTC. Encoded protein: CASSPRITGAEQYF. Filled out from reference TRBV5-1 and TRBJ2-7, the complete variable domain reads KAGVTQTPRYLIKTRGQQVTLSCSPISGHRSVSWYQQTPGQGLQFLFEYFSETQRNKGNFPGRFSGRQFSNSRSEMNVSTLELGDSALYLCASSPRITGAEQYFGPGTRLTVT.

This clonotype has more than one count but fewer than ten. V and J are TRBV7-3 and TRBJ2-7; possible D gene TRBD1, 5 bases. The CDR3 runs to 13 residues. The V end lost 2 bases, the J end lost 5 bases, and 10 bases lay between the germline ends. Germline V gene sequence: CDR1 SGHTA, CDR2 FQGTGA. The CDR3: CASSLGAQDEQYF. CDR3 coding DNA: TGTGCCAGCAGCTTAGGGGCGCAGGACGAGCAGTACTTC.